The entry that follows covers one T cell receptor (beta chain) sequence. Its specificity is unknown. This sample is part of a study of CXCR3-negative and CXCR3-positive naive CD8 T cells. Study-wide context: With about 1.5 +/- 0.3 million reads per library, the TRB reads numbered some 130 million in total.

UMI-labeled 5' RACE TRB cDNA libraries were prepared from the cells. TCRdb reanalyzed the 5' RACE reads, giving one entry per CDR3 protein sequence and no DNA. This sample's table reports thousands of distinct CDR3 sequences. Study-wide points: CXCR3-positive naive cells carried more hydrophobic TRB CDR3s than CXCR3-negative ones.

This CDR3 has 14 amino acids. Germline V lookup: CDR1 SGHRS, CDR2 YFSETQ. This TCR was sampled from a human donor in good health. Some clones in this sample may be carry-over from other donors' samples. Material for sequencing was naive CXCR3+ CD8+ T cells from blood. The subset is: CD45RO-CCR7+CD27+CD95- naive CD8+ T cells expressing CXCR3 (TNR3+). The chain combines TRBV5-1 with TRBJ2-3. CDR3 loop: CASSLDRGTDTQYF.